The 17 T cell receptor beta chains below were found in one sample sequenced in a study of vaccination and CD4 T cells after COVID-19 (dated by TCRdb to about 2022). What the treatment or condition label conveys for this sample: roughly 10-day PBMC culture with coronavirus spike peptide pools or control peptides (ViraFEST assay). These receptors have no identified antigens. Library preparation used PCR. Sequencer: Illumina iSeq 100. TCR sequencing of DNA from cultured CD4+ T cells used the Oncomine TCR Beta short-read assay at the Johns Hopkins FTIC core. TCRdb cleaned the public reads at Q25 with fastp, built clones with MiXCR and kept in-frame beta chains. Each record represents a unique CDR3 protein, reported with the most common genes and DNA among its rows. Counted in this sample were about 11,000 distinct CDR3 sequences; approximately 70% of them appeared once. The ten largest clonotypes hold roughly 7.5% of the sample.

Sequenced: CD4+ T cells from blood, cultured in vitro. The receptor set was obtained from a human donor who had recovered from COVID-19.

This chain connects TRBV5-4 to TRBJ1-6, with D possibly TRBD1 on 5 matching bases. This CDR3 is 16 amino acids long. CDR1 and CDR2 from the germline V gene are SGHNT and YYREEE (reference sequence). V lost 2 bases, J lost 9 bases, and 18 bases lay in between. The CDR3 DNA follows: TGTGCCAGCAGCTTTGGGCCCCAGGGTGTAAGTTCACCCCTCCACTTT. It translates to CASSFGPQGVSSPLHF. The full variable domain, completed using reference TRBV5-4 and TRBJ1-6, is ETGVTQSPTHLIKTRGQQVTLRCSSQSGHNTVSWYQQALGQGPQFIFQYYREEENGRGNFPPRFSGLQFPNYSSELNVNALELDDSALYLCASSFGPQGVSSPLHFGNGTRLTVT.

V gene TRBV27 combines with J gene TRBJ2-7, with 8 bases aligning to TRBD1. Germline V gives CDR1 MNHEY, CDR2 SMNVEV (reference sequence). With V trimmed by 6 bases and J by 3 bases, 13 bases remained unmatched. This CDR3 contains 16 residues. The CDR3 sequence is CASRLLGNRGVYEQYF. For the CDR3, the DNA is TGTGCCAGCAGACTATTAGGGAACAGGGGGGTCTACGAGCAGTACTTC.

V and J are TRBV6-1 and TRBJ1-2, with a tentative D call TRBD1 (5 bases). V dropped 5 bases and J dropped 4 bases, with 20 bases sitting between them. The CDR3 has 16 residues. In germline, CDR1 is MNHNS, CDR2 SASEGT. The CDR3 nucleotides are TGTGCCAGCAGTCCGGGTGGGTTAAGGGGCCCCTATGGCTACACCTTC. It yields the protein CASSPGGLRGPYGYTF.

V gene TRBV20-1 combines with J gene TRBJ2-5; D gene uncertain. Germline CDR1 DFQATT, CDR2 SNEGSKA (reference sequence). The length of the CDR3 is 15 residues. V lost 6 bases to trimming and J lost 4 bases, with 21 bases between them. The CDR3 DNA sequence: TGCAGTGCCCAAGCCCCTGGTGGTGGTTCAGAGACCCAGTACTTC. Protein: CSAQAPGGGSETQYF.

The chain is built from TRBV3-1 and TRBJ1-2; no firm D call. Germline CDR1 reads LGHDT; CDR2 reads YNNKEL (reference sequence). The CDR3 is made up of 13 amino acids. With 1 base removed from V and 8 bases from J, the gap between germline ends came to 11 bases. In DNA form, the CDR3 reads TGTGCCAGCAGCCAAGGGACCCCGAGCGGCTACACCTTC. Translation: CASSQGTPSGYTF.

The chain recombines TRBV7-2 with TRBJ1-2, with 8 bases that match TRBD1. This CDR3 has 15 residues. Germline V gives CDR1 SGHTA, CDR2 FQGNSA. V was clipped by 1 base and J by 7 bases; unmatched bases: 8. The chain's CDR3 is CASSLEQGGRGGYTF. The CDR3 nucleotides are TGTGCCAGCAGCTTAGAACAGGGGGGCCGAGGTGGCTACACCTTC.

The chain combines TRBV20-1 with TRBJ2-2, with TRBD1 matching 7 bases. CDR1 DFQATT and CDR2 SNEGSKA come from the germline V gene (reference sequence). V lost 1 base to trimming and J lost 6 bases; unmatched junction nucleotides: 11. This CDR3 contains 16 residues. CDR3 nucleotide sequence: TGCAGTGCTAGAGGAACCAGGGGGTGGTTCTCCGGGGAGCTGTTTTTT. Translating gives CSARGTRGWFSGELFF.

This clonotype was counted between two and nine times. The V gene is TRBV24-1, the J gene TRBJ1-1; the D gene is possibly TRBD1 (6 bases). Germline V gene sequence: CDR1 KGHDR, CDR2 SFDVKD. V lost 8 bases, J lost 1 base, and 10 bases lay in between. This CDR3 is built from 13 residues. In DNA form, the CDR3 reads TGTGCCACCACACAGGGTAGGAACACTGAAGCTTTCTTT. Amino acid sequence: CATTQGRNTEAFF.

The CDR3 DNA reads as TGCAGTGCTAGTCGGGCTAGCGGCACAGATACGCAGTATTTT. Translating gives CSASRASGTDTQYF. V is TRBV20-1 and J is TRBJ2-3; D is perhaps TRBD2 (6 bases). Germline V gene lookup returns CDR1 DFQATT and CDR2 SNEGSKA (reference sequence). Deletions cut 3 bases from V and 1 base from J, with 11 bases between. The CDR3 extends over 14 amino acids.

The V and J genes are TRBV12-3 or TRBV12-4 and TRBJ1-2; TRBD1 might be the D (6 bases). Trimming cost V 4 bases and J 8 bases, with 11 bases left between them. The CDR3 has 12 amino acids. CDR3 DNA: TGTGCCAGCAGTTCAGGGGTCGGAGGCTACACCTTC. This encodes CASSSGVGGYTF.

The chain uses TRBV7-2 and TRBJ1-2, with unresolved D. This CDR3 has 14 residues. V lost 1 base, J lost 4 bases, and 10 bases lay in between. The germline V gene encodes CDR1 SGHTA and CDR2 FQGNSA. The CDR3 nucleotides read TGTGCCAGCAGCTTAGTTAACCAAGCCTATGGCTACACCTTC. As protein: CASSLVNQAYGYTF.

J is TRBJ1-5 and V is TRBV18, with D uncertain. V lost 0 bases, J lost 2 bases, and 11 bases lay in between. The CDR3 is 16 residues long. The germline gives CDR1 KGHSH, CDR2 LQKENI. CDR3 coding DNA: TGTGCCAGCTCACCACCAGGGCGAGAGGGCAATCAGCCCCAGCATTTT. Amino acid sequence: CASSPPGREGNQPQHF.

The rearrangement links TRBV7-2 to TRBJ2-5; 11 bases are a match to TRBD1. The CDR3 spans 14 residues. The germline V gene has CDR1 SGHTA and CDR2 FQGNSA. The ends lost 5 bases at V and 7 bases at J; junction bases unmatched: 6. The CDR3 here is CASSRGQGVGTQYF. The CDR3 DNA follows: TGTGCCAGCAGCCGGGGACAGGGGGTGGGGACCCAGTACTTC.

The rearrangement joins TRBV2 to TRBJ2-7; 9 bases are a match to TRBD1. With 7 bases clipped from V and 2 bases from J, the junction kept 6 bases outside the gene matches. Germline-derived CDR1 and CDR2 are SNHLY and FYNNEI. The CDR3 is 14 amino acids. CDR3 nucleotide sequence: TGTGCCAGCACAACGGGACAGGGCACCTACGAGCAGTACTTC. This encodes CASTTGQGTYEQYF.

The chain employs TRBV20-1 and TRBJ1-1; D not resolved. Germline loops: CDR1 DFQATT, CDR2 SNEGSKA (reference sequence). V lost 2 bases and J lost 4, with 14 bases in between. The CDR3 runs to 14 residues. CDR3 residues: CSARPPASVTEAFF. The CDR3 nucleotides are TGCAGTGCTAGACCGCCCGCATCGGTCACTGAAGCTTTCTTT.

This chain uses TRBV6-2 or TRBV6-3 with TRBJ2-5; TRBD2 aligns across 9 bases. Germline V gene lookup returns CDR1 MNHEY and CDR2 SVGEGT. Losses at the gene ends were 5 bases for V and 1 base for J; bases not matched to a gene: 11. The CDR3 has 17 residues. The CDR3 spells CASSGDRSGRGQETQYF. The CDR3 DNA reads TGTGCCAGCAGTGGGGACCGTAGCGGGAGAGGCCAAGAGACCCAGTACTTC.

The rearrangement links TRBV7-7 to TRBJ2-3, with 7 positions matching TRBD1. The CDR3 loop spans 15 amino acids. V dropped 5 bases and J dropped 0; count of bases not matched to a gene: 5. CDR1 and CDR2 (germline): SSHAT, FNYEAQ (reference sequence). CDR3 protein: CASSTGASSTDTQYF. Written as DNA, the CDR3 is TGTGCCAGCAGCACAGGGGCATCTAGCACAGATACGCAGTATTTT.